This T cell receptor (beta chain) appears in the sequencing data of a study of blood T cell repertoires in COVID-19. Data came from immunoSEQ multiplex PCR; TCRdb stores just in-frame clones and leaves some out. Here the sample spans roughly 100,000 clones, about four fifths being singletons. Germline V lookup: CDR1 SQVTM, CDR2 ANQGSEA. V lost 4 bases, J lost 2 bases, and 9 bases lay in between. This CDR3 spans 13 amino acids. Sequenced: peripheral blood. V usage is TRBV29-1 and J usage is TRBJ1-5; D is possibly TRBD1 (5 bases). The sequence came from a human donor in a cohort sampled during active COVID-19. This CDR3 reads CSVGGQGNQPQHF. The CDR3 bases are TGCAGCGTTGGGGGCCAGGGCAATCAGCCCCAGCATTTT.